A single T cell receptor (beta chain) is shown here with its context. The data are from a study of blood T cell repertoires in COVID-19. Study overall: Material from acute and convalescent COVID-19 was sourced from the United States, Italy and Spain. T cells, B-cell-depleted T cells, or PBMCs supplied cDNA or gDNA.

As handled by the study authors: How many nucleated cells were present was estimated from reference gene primer amplification. Produced via immunoSEQ multiplex PCR; TCRdb's table is partial and in-frame only. That table supplies the V and J calls and clone size; D and trimming were determined from the DNA. This sample carries some 290,000 clones, 70% to 90% of them seen once, and the ten largest clones take around 3.6%. The CDR3 is 16 amino acids. V was pared by 0 bases and J by 0 bases, with 12 bases between. Germline-derived CDR1 and CDR2 are SGHDT and YYEEEE. This chain links TRBV5-6 with TRBJ1-1, with D perhaps matching TRBD1 (6 bases). The sequencing sample was made of peripheral blood. The receptor was isolated from a man aged 18-30 years with active or convalescent COVID-19. Here the CDR3 DNA reads TGTGCCAGCAGCTTGGGGCCTGGACAGCTGAACACTGAAGCTTTCTTT. Residues: CASSLGPGQLNTEAFF.